These 5 T cell receptor beta chains came from one sample sequenced in a study of cytomegalovirus exposure and HLA in healthy donors. Primers for the PCR totalled 60 Vbeta and 13 Jbeta. Some clones are missing from TCRdb's copy, which holds only in-frame ones; the method was immunoSEQ multiplex PCR. The sample contains approximately 170,000 clones, about four fifths of which appear only once. Sequenced input: PBMCs. These receptors were obtained from a male donor in good health and CMV-seronegative.

Only a few counts were recorded for this clone. The chain couples TRBV5-8 to TRBJ2-1; TRBD2 agrees at 8 bases. The CDR3 runs 15 residues. CDR1 and CDR2 from the germline V gene are SGHTS and YDEGEE. After removal of 0 bases from V and 9 bases from J, the junction contained 8 bases not matched to a gene. This CDR3 is CASSLDGGRTVEQFF. Written as DNA, the CDR3 is TGTGCCAGCAGCTTGGACGGCGGGAGGACGGTTGAGCAGTTCTTC.

CDR3 region: CASSTDRGSETQYF. CDR3 DNA sequence: TGTGCCAGTAGTACGGACAGGGGGTCAGAGACCCAGTACTTC. The rearrangement uses TRBV19 and TRBJ2-7, with TRBD1 matching over 10 bases. The DNA end is more similar to TRBJ2-5, so the J call may be wrong. CDR1 and CDR2 (germline): LNHDA, SQIVND (reference sequence). The CDR3 has 14 amino acids.

The chain employs TRBV19 and TRBJ2-3; 7 nucleotides align to TRBD2. Trimming took 3 bases from V and 4 from J; bases not matched to a gene: 10. CDR1 is LNHDA and CDR2 is SQIVND in the germline V gene (reference sequence). The CDR3 consists of 16 residues. The CDR3 sequence is CASSMGGGSSPDTQYF. The CDR3 DNA follows: TGTGCCAGTAGTATGGGTGGCGGGAGTAGCCCAGATACGCAGTATTTT.

The V and J genes are TRBV7-3 and TRBJ2-1, with 16 bases fitting TRBD2. V lost 5 bases and J lost 9; bases outside the gene matches: 16. This CDR3 is 19 amino acids long. Germline CDR1 and CDR2: SGHTA and FQGTGA. The CDR3 spells CASSHMGLAGGSQLREQFF. The CDR3 coding sequence is TGTGCCAGCAGCCACATGGGACTAGCGGGAGGGTCCCAACTACGTGAGCAGTTCTTC.

V and J are TRBV15 and TRBJ2-2; 8 nucleotides line up with TRBD2. Losses at the gene ends were 9 bases for V and 6 bases for J; bases not matched to a gene: 6. The CDR3 is made up of 13 amino acids. Germline CDR1 is LNHNV and CDR2 is YYDKDF (reference sequence). The CDR3 loop reads CATSPGGPGELFF. The CDR3 DNA is TGTGCCACGTCTCCGGGAGGGCCCGGGGAGCTGTTTTTT.